The next 14 T cell receptor beta chains were all read from a single sample in a study of T cell responses to AZD1222 COVID-19 vaccine. Here immunoSEQ multiplex PCR was the method, and the copy in TCRdb shows in-frame clones only, minus some. The table records fewer than 150,000 clones, about 89% of them present only once. The sequenced sample was peripheral blood, obtained 28 days after the second AZD1222 dose. The receptors come from an adult who received the AZD1222 COVID-19 vaccine.

This clone was seen a single time. The genes are TRBV30 and TRBJ1-4; the match to TRBD1 covers 7 bases. The ends lost 2 bases at V and 2 bases at J; junction bases unmatched: 5. The germline V gene has CDR1 GTSNPN and CDR2 SVGIG (reference sequence). The CDR3 loop spans 15 amino acids. For the CDR3, the DNA is TGTGCCTGGAGTACTCTGACAGGGACTAATGAAAAACTGTTTTTT. As protein: CAWSTLTGTNEKLFF.

The chain links TRBV6-4 to TRBJ1-1, with D unclear. The CDR3 is 13 amino acids. The V and J ends lost 3 bases and 1 base respectively, with 6 bases between them. The germline gives CDR1 MRHNA, CDR2 SNTAGT. The CDR3, as DNA: TGTGCCAGCAGTGAACTGTCGAACACTGAAGCTTTCTTT. The encoded protein is CASSELSNTEAFF.

The genes are TRBV5-1 and TRBJ2-7; the match to TRBD2 covers 7 bases. The CDR3 loop spans 14 amino acids. The V segment lost 3 bases and the J segment 4 bases; nucleotides outside the gene matches: 7. CDR1 is SGHRS, CDR2 YFSETQ, per germline. The CDR3 reads CASSSNPGGYEQYF. The CDR3 nucleotides read TGCGCCAGCAGCTCCAACCCGGGGGGATACGAGCAGTACTTC.

V usage is TRBV12-5 and J usage is TRBJ1-5, with 8 nucleotides matching TRBD1. The CDR3 consists of 16 residues. Germline CDR1 is LGHNT and CDR2 is FRNRAP. Trimming at V came to 6 bases and at J to 0 bases, leaving 7 bases not matched to a gene. CDR3 protein: CASGLQGAPSNQPQHF. CDR3 bases: TGTGCTAGTGGGCTTCAGGGGGCCCCTAGCAATCAGCCCCAGCATTTT.

This clone was picked up one time. This chain links TRBV5-1 with TRBJ2-2, with a tentative D call TRBD1 (6 bases). Germline V lookup: CDR1 SGHRS, CDR2 YFSETQ. This CDR3 spans 16 amino acids. Trimming shortened V by 0 bases and J by 7 bases, and 16 bases separated the two germline ends. Written as DNA, the CDR3 is TGCGCCAGCAGCTTGGAGGGGGTCTTGGAGTACGGGGAGCTGTTTTTT. It is translated as CASSLEGVLEYGELFF.

This sequence joins TRBV6-5 and TRBJ1-6, with unresolved D. The CDR3 extends over 14 amino acids. V shed 11 bases and J shed 1 base, with 12 bases lying between them. Germline lookup yields CDR1 MNHEY and CDR2 SVGAGI. The CDR3 is CAAQRGSYNSPLHF. The CDR3 coding sequence is TGTGCCGCGCAGCGGGGTTCCTATAATTCACCCCTCCACTTT.

This chain joins TRBV6-5 and TRBJ1-1; tentative D call: TRBD1 (5 bases). Germline V gives CDR1 MNHEY, CDR2 SVGAGI. V dropped 0 bases and J dropped 4 bases, with 15 bases sitting between them. The CDR3 sequence is 16 residues long. The CDR3, as DNA: TGTGCCAGCAGTTACTCGAACGCAGGGCCGGGCACTGAAGCTTTCTTT. Translating gives CASSYSNAGPGTEAFF.

The J gene is TRBJ2-7, the V gene TRBV5-1, with a tentative D call TRBD2 (6 bases). Per germline, CDR1 SGHRS and CDR2 YFSETQ. Trimming cost V 4 bases and J 3 bases, with 17 bases left between them. The CDR3 totals 15 residues. CDR3 sequence: CASSPGEEEGYEQYF. DNA of the CDR3: TGCGCCAGCAGCCCGGGGGAGGAGGAGGGCTACGAGCAGTACTTC.

This chain connects TRBV6-5 to TRBJ1-2, with 7 bases that match TRBD1. V shed 7 bases and J 5 bases; nucleotides not matched to a gene: 13. This CDR3 comprises 15 residues. The germline V gene encodes CDR1 MNHEY and CDR2 SVGAGI. The CDR3 bases are TGTGCCAGCAACTCCGGGACAGAAAGTTCTTATGGCTACACCTTC. Amino acid sequence: CASNSGTESSYGYTF.

This clone was found once. The CDR3 reads CASSFGAEAKPQHF. The CDR3 DNA sequence: TGTGCCAGCAGCTTTGGGGCGGAGGCGAAGCCCCAGCATTTT. The chain links TRBV7-9 to TRBJ1-5; TRBD1 is a possible D gene (5 bases). Germline CDR1 and CDR2: SEHNR and FQNEAQ (reference sequence). V shed 3 bases and J shed 8 bases, with 14 bases lying between them. CDR3 length: 14 amino acids.

The rearrangement uses TRBV7-2 and TRBJ1-2, with unresolved D. CDR3 length: 14 amino acids. The V gene's germline CDR1 is SGHTA and CDR2 FQGNSA. V was pared by 1 base and J by 4 bases, with 10 bases between. The CDR3 coding sequence is TGTGCCAGCAGCTTAGACGGGAACCCCTATGGCTACACCTTC. Its protein product is CASSLDGNPYGYTF.

The chain uses TRBV5-1 and TRBJ1-6; D gene ambiguous. From germline, CDR1 is SGHRS and CDR2 YFSETQ. This CDR3 region has 14 residues. Trimming left V 4 bases short and J 10 bases short, with 15 bases between. The CDR3: CASSIGQVGSPLHF. DNA for the CDR3: TGCGCCAGCAGCATAGGGCAGGTAGGGTCACCCCTCCACTTT.

This clone has a handful of counts. The CDR3 here is CASSYQGSGNTIYF. CDR3 DNA: TGTGCCAGCAGTTACCAGGGCTCTGGAAACACCATATATTTT. The rearrangement joins TRBV6-5 to TRBJ1-3, with a tentative D call TRBD1 (5 bases). The germline V gene has CDR1 MNHEY and CDR2 SVGAGI. This CDR3 is built from 14 residues. V lost 2 bases and J 0 bases, leaving 5 bases between the germline ends.

The chain combines TRBV11-2 with TRBJ1-2, with 9 bases aligning to TRBD1. The V and J ends lost 2 bases and 6 bases, in that order; junction bases with no gene match: 7. CDR3 length: 15 residues. The V gene's germline CDR1 is SGHAT and CDR2 FQNNGV. In DNA, the CDR3 is TGTGCCAGCAGCTTATATCACGGGACAGGGAATGGCTACACCTTC. This translates into CASSLYHGTGNGYTF. The variable domain in full, with the rest retrieved from reference TRBV11-2 and TRBJ1-2, is EAGVAQSPRYKIIEKRQSVAFWCNPISGHATLYWYQQILGQGPKLLIQFQNNGVVDDSQLPKDRFSAERLKGVDSTLKIQPAKLEDSAVYLCASSLYHGTGNGYTFGSGTRLTVV.